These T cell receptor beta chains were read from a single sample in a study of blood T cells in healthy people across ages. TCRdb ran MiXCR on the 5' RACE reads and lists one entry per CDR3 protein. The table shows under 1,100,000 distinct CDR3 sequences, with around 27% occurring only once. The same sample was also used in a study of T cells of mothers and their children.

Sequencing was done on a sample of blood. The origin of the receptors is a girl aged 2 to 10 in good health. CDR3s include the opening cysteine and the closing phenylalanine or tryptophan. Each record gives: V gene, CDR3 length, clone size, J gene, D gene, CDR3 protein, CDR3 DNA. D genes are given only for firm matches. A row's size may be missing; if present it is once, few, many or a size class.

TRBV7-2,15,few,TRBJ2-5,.,CASSLVWGSGETQYF,TGTGCCAGCAGCTTAGTATGGGGGAGTGGGGAGACCCAGTACTTC
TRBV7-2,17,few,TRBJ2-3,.,CASSHPGGADTQDTQYF,TGTGCCAGCAGTCACCCCGGGGGAGCGGACACCCAAGATACGCAGTATTTT
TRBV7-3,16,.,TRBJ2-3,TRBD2,CASSPTVTSGSHTQYF,TGTGCCAGCAGCCCCACTGTGACTAGCGGGAGTCATACGCAGTATTTT
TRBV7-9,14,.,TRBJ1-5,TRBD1,CASSPGQDNQPQHF,TGTGCCAGCAGCCCGGGACAGGATAATCAGCCCCAGCATTTT
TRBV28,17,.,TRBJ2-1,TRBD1,CASKPKPDRGPHNEQFF,TGTGCCAGCAAACCCAAACCTGACAGGGGGCCCCACAATGAGCAGTTCTTC
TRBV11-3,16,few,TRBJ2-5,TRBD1,CASSLKDRLDQETQYF,TGTGCCAGCAGCTTAAAGGACAGGCTAGACCAAGAGACCCAGTACTTC
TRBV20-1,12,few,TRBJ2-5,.,CSARSGQETQYF,TGCAGTGCTAGGTCGGGGCAAGAGACCCAGTACTTC
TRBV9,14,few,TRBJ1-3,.,CASSVVGSENTIYF,TGTGCCAGCAGCGTCGTGGGGAGTGAAAACACCATATATTTT
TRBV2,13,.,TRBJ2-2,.,CASRGRDTGELFF,TGTGCCAGCAGGGGACGAGACACCGGGGAGCTGTTTTTT
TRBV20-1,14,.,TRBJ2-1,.,CSARARAKYNEQFF,TGCAGTGCTAGAGCCCGGGCCAAATACAATGAGCAGTTCTTC
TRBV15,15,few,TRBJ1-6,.,CATSPSTGNNSPLHF,TGTGCCACCAGCCCGTCGACAGGAAATAATTCACCCCTCCACTTT
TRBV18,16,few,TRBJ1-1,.,CASSPERGQLNTEAFF,TGTGCCAGCTCACCGGAGCGAGGACAGTTGAACACTGAAGCTTTCTTT
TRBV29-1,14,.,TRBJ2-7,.,CSVVGSDLSYEQYF,TGCAGCGTTGTCGGTTCAGATTTGAGCTACGAGCAGTACTTC
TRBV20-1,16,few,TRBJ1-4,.,CSAREIPGGGFEKLFF,TGCAGTGCTAGAGAGATCCCCGGGGGGGGGTTCGAAAAACTGTTTTTT
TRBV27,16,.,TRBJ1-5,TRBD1,CASSPGTGSGNQPQHF,TGTGCCAGCAGTCCGGGGACAGGGTCTGGAAATCAGCCCCAGCATTTT
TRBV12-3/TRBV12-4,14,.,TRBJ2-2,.,CASSFAMGTGELFF,TGTGCCAGCAGTTTTGCGATGGGCACCGGGGAGCTGTTTTTT
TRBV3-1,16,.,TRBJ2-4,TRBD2,CASSYQSGGAKNIQYF,TGTGCCAGCAGCTATCAGAGCGGGGGTGCCAAAAACATTCAGTACTTC
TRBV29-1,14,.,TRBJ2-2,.,CSVLRDDSTGELFF,TGCAGCGTCCTCCGGGACGACTCTACCGGGGAGCTGTTTTTT
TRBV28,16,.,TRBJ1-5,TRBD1,CASSPATGGGNQPQHF,TGTGCCAGCAGTCCAGCGACAGGGGGCGGCAATCAGCCCCAGCATTTT
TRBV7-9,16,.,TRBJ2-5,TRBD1,CASSPSRQGDRETQYF,TGTGCCAGCAGCCCGTCCCGACAGGGGGATAGGGAGACCCAGTACTTC
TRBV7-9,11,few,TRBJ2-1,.,CASSNSNEQFF,TGTGCCAGCAGCAATAGCAACGAGCAGTTCTTC
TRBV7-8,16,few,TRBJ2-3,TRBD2,CASSFLSGGYGSKQYF,TGTGCCAGCAGCTTTTTATCGGGAGGGTATGGGAGCAAGCAGTATTTT
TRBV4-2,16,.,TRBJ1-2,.,CASSQDPGTGMYGYTF,TGTGCCAGCAGCCAAGACCCAGGGACGGGGATGTATGGCTACACCTTC
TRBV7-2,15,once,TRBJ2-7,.,CASSLRSTGTYEQYF,TGTGCCAGCAGCTTAAGGTCGACCGGCACCTACGAGCAGTACTTC
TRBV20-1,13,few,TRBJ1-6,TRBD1,CSARTGGSSPLHF,TGCAGTGCTAGAACAGGGGGAAGTTCACCCCTCCACTTT
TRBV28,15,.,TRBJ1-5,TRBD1,CASSSTGEKDQPQHF,TGTGCCAGCAGTTCGACAGGGGAGAAAGATCAGCCCCAGCATTTT
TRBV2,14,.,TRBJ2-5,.,CACHAVGGPETQYF,TGTGCCTGCCATGCAGTGGGAGGTCCTGAGACCCAGTACTTC
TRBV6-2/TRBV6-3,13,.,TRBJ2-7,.,CASMSGTAAEQYF,TGTGCCAGCATGAGCGGGACAGCGGCCGAGCAGTACTTC
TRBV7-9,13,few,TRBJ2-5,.,CASSSRAKETQYF,TGTGCCAGCAGCTCGAGAGCCAAAGAGACCCAGTACTTC
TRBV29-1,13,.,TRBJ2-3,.,CSVVEGNTDTQYF,TGCAGCGTCGTAGAGGGGAACACAGATACGCAGTATTTT
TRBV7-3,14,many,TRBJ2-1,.,CASSLTSGAVEQFF,TGTGCCAGCAGCTTAACATCCGGAGCGGTGGAACAGTTCTTC
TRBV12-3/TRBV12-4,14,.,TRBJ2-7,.,CASSLGDKTYEQYF,TGTGCCAGCAGTCTAGGGGACAAAACCTACGAGCAGTACTTC
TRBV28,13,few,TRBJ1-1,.,CATHSQMNTEAFF,TGTGCCACCCATTCACAGATGAACACTGAAGCTTTCTTT
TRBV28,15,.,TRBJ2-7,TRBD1,CASSFQGATSYEQYF,TGTGCCAGCAGTTTTCAGGGGGCGACCTCCTACGAGCAGTACTTC
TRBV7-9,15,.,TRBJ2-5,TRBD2,CASTRLAEYQETQYF,TGTGCCAGCACGAGACTAGCAGAGTACCAAGAGACCCAGTACTTC
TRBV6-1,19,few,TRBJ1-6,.,CASSRAGFGNPYYNSPLHF,TGTGCCAGCAGCCGAGCAGGGTTTGGAAACCCTTACTATAATTCACCCCTCCACTTT
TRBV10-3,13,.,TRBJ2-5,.,CAISDPREETQYF,TGTGCCATCAGTGACCCCAGGGAAGAGACCCAGTACTTC
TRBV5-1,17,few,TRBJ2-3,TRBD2,CASRPGLAVRGTDTQYF,TGCGCCAGCAGACCGGGACTAGCGGTTCGGGGCACAGATACGCAGTATTTT
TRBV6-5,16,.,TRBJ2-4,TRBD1,CASSPWTGDAKNIQYF,TGTGCCAGCAGCCCTTGGACAGGGGATGCCAAAAACATTCAGTACTTC
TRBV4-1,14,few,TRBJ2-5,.,CASSQVPTPETQYF,TGCGCCAGCAGCCAAGTTCCTACCCCGGAGACCCAGTACTTC
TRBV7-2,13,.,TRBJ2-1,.,CASSLGQVNEQFF,TGTGCCAGCAGCTTAGGGCAGGTCAATGAGCAGTTCTTC
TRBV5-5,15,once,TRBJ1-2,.,CASSYGQSVNYGYTF,TGTGCCAGCAGCTACGGACAGTCCGTTAACTATGGCTACACCTTC
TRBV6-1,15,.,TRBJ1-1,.,CASSLRGEVGTEAFF,TGTGCCAGCAGTTTGCGGGGTGAGGTGGGCACTGAAGCTTTCTTT
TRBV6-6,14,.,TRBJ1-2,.,CASSVQGHPYGYTF,TGTGCCAGCAGCGTACAAGGACACCCCTATGGCTACACCTTC
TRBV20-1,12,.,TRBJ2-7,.,CSAAGDSYEQYF,TGCAGTGCCGCTGGGGATTCCTACGAGCAGTACTTC
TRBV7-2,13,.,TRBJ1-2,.,CASSRDGGYGYTF,TGTGCCAGCAGTCGGGACGGGGGCTATGGCTACACCTTC
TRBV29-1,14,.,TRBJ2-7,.,CSVDGGASANEQYF,TGCAGCGTTGACGGCGGTGCTAGCGCCAACGAGCAGTACTTC
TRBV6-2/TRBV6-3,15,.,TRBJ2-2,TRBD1,CASRPIDRGTGELFF,TGTGCCAGCCGACCGATCGACAGGGGGACAGGGGAGCTGTTTTTT
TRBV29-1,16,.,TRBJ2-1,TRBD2,CSVNGAGLASNNEQFF,TGCAGCGTCAACGGCGCGGGACTAGCTTCTAACAATGAGCAGTTCTTC
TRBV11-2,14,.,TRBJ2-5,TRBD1,CASRPWTGGETQYF,TGTGCCAGCAGACCCTGGACAGGCGGGGAGACCCAGTACTTC
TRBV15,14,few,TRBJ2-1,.,CATSRGQLRNEQFF,TGTGCCACCAGCAGGGGACAATTGAGGAATGAGCAGTTCTTC
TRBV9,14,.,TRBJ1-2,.,CASSVGEANYGYTF,TGTGCCAGCAGCGTAGGGGAGGCTAACTATGGCTACACCTTC
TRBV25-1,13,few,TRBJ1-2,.,CACSESEFYGYTF,TGTGCCTGCAGTGAATCAGAATTCTATGGCTACACCTTC
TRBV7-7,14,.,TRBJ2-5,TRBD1,CASSSDRRQETQYF,TGTGCTAGCAGCTCGGACAGGAGACAAGAGACCCAGTACTTC
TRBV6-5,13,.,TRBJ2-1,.,CASRRGNLGEQFF,TGTGCCAGCAGAAGGGGGAATTTGGGGGAGCAGTTCTTC
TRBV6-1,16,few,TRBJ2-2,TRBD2,CASSPPGLAGPGELFF,TGTGCCAGCAGTCCGCCCGGACTAGCGGGACCCGGGGAGCTGTTTTTT
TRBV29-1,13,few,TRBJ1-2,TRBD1,CSVMTGGNSGYTF,TGCAGCGTTATGACAGGGGGCAACTCTGGCTACACCTTC